The 9 T cell receptor beta chains listed next were all sequenced from one sample in a study of long-term antiretroviral therapy in people with HIV. The assay, immunoSEQ v3.0, was run at survey level. Libraries were prepared by immunoSEQ multiplex PCR; TCRdb keeps only in-frame clonotypes and omits some of them. This sample yields 15,000 to 20,000 clones, of which 75% to 90% are seen a single time; more than 7% belongs to the top ten. Sample: unsorted PBMCs, taken 4.2 years after starting antiretroviral therapy. Receptor source: a man aged 45-60 years with HIV.

V is TRBV7-7 and J is TRBJ1-1, with 8 bases matching TRBD1. Germline V lookup: CDR1 SSHAT, CDR2 FNYEAQ (reference sequence). V gave up 7 bases and J gave up 5 bases; unmatched junction bases: 3. This CDR3 region has 12 residues. The DNA of the CDR3 is TGTGCCAGCACAGGGGGCTGTACTGAAGCTTTCTTT. Translated, it gives CASTGGCTEAFF. Variable domain in full (rest from reference TRBV7-7 and TRBJ1-1): GAGVSQSPRYKVTKRGQDVTLRCDPISSHATLYWYQQALGQGPEFLTYFNYEAQPDKSGLPSDRFSAERPEGSISTLTIQRTEQRDSAMYRCASTGGCTEAFFGQGTRLTVV.

J is TRBJ2-1 and V is TRBV7-9; no definite D call. The CDR3 loop spans 14 amino acids. CDR1 is SEHNR, CDR2 FQNEAQ, per germline (reference sequence). Trimming left V 1 base short and J 2 bases short, with 6 bases between. The CDR3 loop is CASSLEQTYNEQFF. CDR3 in DNA: TGTGCCAGCAGCTTAGAGCAAACCTACAATGAGCAGTTCTTC. The full variable domain, in which reference TRBV7-9 and TRBJ2-1 provide the parts outside the CDR3, is DTGVSQNPRHKITKRGQNVTFRCDPISEHNRLYWYRQTLGQGPEFLTYFQNEAQLEKSRLLSDRFSAERPKGSFSTLEIQRTEQGDSAMYLCASSLEQTYNEQFFGPGTRLTVL.

This clone was detected once. This sequence joins TRBV6-1 and TRBJ2-7; 8 nucleotides match TRBD1. The germline V gene has CDR1 MNHNS and CDR2 SASEGT. Trimming cost V 4 bases and J 2 bases; bases outside gene matches: 10. The CDR3 covers 16 residues. The CDR3 here is CASSGTSGTGPYEQYF. The DNA for the CDR3 is TGTGCCAGCAGTGGGACATCCGGGACAGGTCCCTACGAGCAGTACTTC.

V and J are TRBV15 and TRBJ1-4; 7 bases map to TRBD1. CDR1 is LNHNV, CDR2 YYDKDF, per germline (reference sequence). The V and J ends lost 0 bases and 5 bases, in that order; junction bases with no gene match: 6. There are 16 residues in the CDR3. This CDR3 reads CATSRDLRTGNEKLFF. Here the CDR3 DNA reads TGTGCCACCAGCAGAGATCTCAGGACAGGCAATGAAAAACTGTTTTTT. Variable domain in full (rest from reference TRBV15 and TRBJ1-4): DAMVIQNPRYQVTQFGKPVTLSCSQTLNHNVMYWYQQKSSQAPKLLFHYYDKDFNNEADTPDNFQSRRPNTSFCFLDIRSPGLGDTAMYLCATSRDLRTGNEKLFFGSGTQLSVL.

The table lists this clone with a count of one. CDR3 DNA sequence: TGTGCCAGCGGTCGTACGGGACAAATCGACGAGCAGTACTTC. Translated: CASGRTGQIDEQYF. The V call is TRBV28, the J call TRBJ2-7; a weak D match, TRBD1 (6 bases). The CDR3 is 14 residues long. The V gene's germline CDR1 is MDHEN and CDR2 SYDVKM. V was trimmed by 8 bases and J by 5 bases, leaving 19 bases between them.

This clone has only one observation. This chain joins TRBV10-3 and TRBJ1-1; D gene uncertain. Germline V gene data show CDR1 as ENHRY and CDR2 as SYGVKD. The CDR3 covers 13 residues. The V end lost 0 bases, the J end lost 1 base, and 3 bases lay between the germline ends. CDR3 sequence: CAISESQNTEAFF. The CDR3 DNA sequence: TGTGCCATCAGTGAGTCCCAGAACACTGAAGCTTTCTTT.

This chain connects TRBV5-6 to TRBJ2-4; the D gene is possibly TRBD1 (6 bases). Germline V gene lookup returns CDR1 SGHDT and CDR2 YYEEEE. This CDR3 region has 16 residues. V dropped 2 bases and J dropped 1 base, with 13 bases sitting between them. The CDR3 nucleotides read TGTGCCAGCAGCTTTCAGGGGATAATGGCCAAAAACATTCAGTACTTC. The encoded protein is CASSFQGIMAKNIQYF.

The chain uses TRBV18 and TRBJ2-3; no clear D. In germline, CDR1 is KGHSH, CDR2 LQKENI. The germline V and J ends were trimmed by 8 bases and 0 bases, with 3 bases remaining between them. The CDR3 runs to 11 residues. CDR3 coding DNA: TGTGCCAGCCGTAGCACAGATACGCAGTATTTT. This translates into CASRSTDTQYF.

This clone showed up just once. This chain connects TRBV6-1 to TRBJ1-1; a weak D match, TRBD1 (6 bases). CDR1 and CDR2 (germline): MNHNS, SASEGT. V was cut by 5 bases and J by 6 bases, with 13 bases left in between. The CDR3 sequence is 13 residues long. The CDR3 protein is CASSPRQVSEAFF. CDR3 DNA sequence: TGTGCCAGCAGTCCTAGACAGGTCTCTGAAGCTTTCTTT.